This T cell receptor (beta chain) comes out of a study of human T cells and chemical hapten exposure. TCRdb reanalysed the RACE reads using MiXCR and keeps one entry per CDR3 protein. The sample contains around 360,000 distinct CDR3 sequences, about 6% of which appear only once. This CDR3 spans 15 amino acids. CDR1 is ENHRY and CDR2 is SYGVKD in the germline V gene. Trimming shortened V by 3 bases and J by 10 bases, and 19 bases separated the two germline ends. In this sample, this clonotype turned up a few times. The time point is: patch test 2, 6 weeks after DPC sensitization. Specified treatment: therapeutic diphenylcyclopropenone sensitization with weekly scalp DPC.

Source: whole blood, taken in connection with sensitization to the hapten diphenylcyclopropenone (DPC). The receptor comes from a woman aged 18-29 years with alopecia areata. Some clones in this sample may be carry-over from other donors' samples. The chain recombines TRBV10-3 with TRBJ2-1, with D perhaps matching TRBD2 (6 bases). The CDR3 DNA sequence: TGTGCCATCAGTGACCCCGTTGGTAGCGGAGAAGAGCAGTTCTTC. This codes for CAISDPVGSGEEQFF.